This T cell receptor beta chain was identified during a study of identical twins. One entry per CDR3 protein, called by TCRdb with MiXCR from the 5' RACE reads. The table has 1,800,000 or so distinct CDR3 sequences, under 35% seen once. The CDR3 covers 16 residues. Trimming cost V 3 bases and J 3 bases, with 18 bases left between them. Per the germline V gene, CDR1 is MNHEY and CDR2 is SVGAGI. The sequenced material came from cord blood. The gene calls are TRBV6-5 and TRBJ2-7; D is unclear. The origin of this receptor is a newborn girl in good health. In nucleotides, the CDR3 is TGTGCCAGCAGTTATTTCTCGATAGTAGGCGGCTACGAGCAGTACTTC. This sequence encodes CASSYFSIVGGYEQYF.